This T cell receptor (beta chain) was recorded in a study of blood T cell repertoires in COVID-19. Study-wide context: Specimens from acute and convalescent COVID-19 originated in the United States, Italy and Spain. Sources were T cells, B-cell-depleted T cells, or PBMCs; the material itself was cDNA or gDNA.

Cohorts were based on clinical histories the participants reported. Recovery meant two consecutive negative NP/OP PCR tests, professional clearance, or resolved symptoms. The table lists this clone with a count of one. An end of the junction does not agree with germline; a read error may underlie this. Produced via immunoSEQ multiplex PCR; TCRdb's table is partial and in-frame only. Here the sample spans fewer than 350,000 clones, around 85% being singletons. This clonotype was obtained from a woman between 45 and 60 years old who had recovered from COVID-19. The specimen sequenced was PBMCs or T cells enriched from blood (not recorded which).

CDR3 bases: TGTGCCAGCAGTTTATTATCCTCCAATGAGCAGTTCTTC. Its protein product is CASSLLSSNEQFF. V gene TRBV27 combines with J gene TRBJ2-1, with D unclear. The germline V gene has CDR1 MNHEY and CDR2 SMNVEV (reference sequence). There are 13 residues in the CDR3.